One and the same sample provided the 17 T cell receptor beta chains below, sequenced in a study of technical replicates of blood from several donors. Method: immunoSEQ multiplex PCR; TCRdb's copy keeps in-frame clones and lacks some. The sample has under 80,000 clones; 91% are singletons. Sequencing used T cells isolated from PBMCs. All receptors derive from a human donor in good health. Some clones in this sample may be carry-over from other donors' samples.

This chain links TRBV9 with TRBJ1-1, with D unclear. The V gene lost 4 bases and the J gene lost 4 bases, with 11 bases spanning the gap. The CDR3 is made up of 13 amino acids. Per the germline V gene, CDR1 is SGDLS and CDR2 is YYNGEE. The chain's CDR3 is CASSTRHSTEAFF. The CDR3 DNA is TGTGCCAGCAGCACCCGCCACAGCACTGAAGCTTTCTTT.

This clone has a handful of counts. The rearrangement joins TRBV6-4 to TRBJ1-1; 8 bases match TRBD1. J was trimmed by 3 bases and V by 5 bases; bases with no gene match: 11. Per germline, CDR1 MRHNA and CDR2 SNTAGT. CDR3 size: 16 residues. In DNA form, the CDR3 reads TGTGCCAGCAGTAAAAGAGCAGGGGGCTTTGACACTGAAGCTTTCTTT. This gives the protein CASSKRAGGFDTEAFF.

The chain couples TRBV5-1 to TRBJ2-5, with TRBD1 identical over 10 bases. Losses at the gene ends were 0 bases for V and 5 bases for J; bases not matched to a gene: 4. CDR3 size: 15 residues. Per the germline V gene, CDR1 is SGHRS and CDR2 is YFSETQ. In nucleotides, the CDR3 is TGCGCCAGCAGCTTGGGGACAGGGGGGGGCGAGACCCAGTACTTC. It yields the protein CASSLGTGGGETQYF.

The chain is built from TRBV30 and TRBJ1-5; 9 positions agree with TRBD1. The CDR3 covers 16 residues. Unmatched junction bases numbered 10, after V lost 0 bases and J lost 7 bases. Germline CDR1 and CDR2: GTSNPN and SVGIG (reference sequence). The chain's CDR3 is CAWSVGTGMLGQPQHF. The CDR3 DNA sequence: TGTGCCTGGAGTGTTGGGACAGGGATGCTTGGGCAGCCCCAGCATTTT.

The V and J genes are TRBV6-5 and TRBJ2-7; the D gene is possibly TRBD1 (6 bases). The germline V and J ends were trimmed by 6 bases and 3 bases, with 18 bases remaining between them. The CDR3 runs to 15 residues. Germline V gene sequence: CDR1 MNHEY, CDR2 SVGAGI. The CDR3 DNA sequence: TGTGCCAGCAGCGCAGACAGGTCTCGTATCTACGAGCAGTACTTC. Amino acids: CASSADRSRIYEQYF.

Comment on this clone: Other nucleotide sequences from this sample produce the same CDR3. CDR3 in DNA: TGTGCCAGCTCACCGGACAGGTCCTCGGGAAACACCATATATTTT. Translated: CASSPDRSSGNTIYF. The J gene is TRBJ1-3, the V gene TRBV18, with 7 bases that match TRBD1. The V gene's germline CDR1 is KGHSH and CDR2 LQKENI. The CDR3 covers 15 residues. J lost 4 bases, V lost 3 bases, and 6 bases had no gene match.

This clone was seen once. The rearrangement uses TRBV7-8 and TRBJ2-1; 7 nucleotides line up with TRBD1. Unmatched junction bases numbered 5, after V lost 1 base and J lost 5 bases. Germline lookup yields CDR1 SGHVS and CDR2 FQNEAQ. The CDR3 has 15 amino acids. The DNA for the CDR3 is TGTGCCAGCAGCTTAGGAGGGGGCCCAGACAATGAGCAGTTCTTC. The encoded protein is CASSLGGGPDNEQFF.

V gene TRBV6-5 combines with J gene TRBJ2-1; no reliable D call. Germline CDR1 MNHEY, CDR2 SVGAGI. Between the trimmed V and J ends, which lost 0 bases and 15 bases, there was a span of 15 bases. The CDR3 is made up of 13 amino acids. The CDR3 nucleotides are TGTGCCAGCAGTTACTCGCTGTTAAATGAGGCGTTCTTC. It specifies CASSYSLLNEAFF.

The V gene is TRBV7-9, the J gene TRBJ1-3, with D unclear. Trimming took off 1 base at V and 2 bases at J, with 15 bases between the two ends. Germline CDR1 SEHNR, CDR2 FQNEAQ (reference sequence). CDR3 length: 17 amino acids. CDR3 DNA: TGTGCCAGCAGCTTAGGACCCGAGACGGGTGCTGGAAACACCATATATTTT. This translates into CASSLGPETGAGNTIYF.

V and J are TRBV6-6 and TRBJ1-1; 7 bases align to TRBD1. V shed 5 bases and J 1 base; nucleotides not matched to a gene: 4. The CDR3 spans 14 residues. CDR1 is MNHNY and CDR2 is SVGAGI in the germline V gene (reference sequence). CDR3 bases: TGTGCCAGCAGTATGACAGGGTCGAACACTGAAGCTTTCTTT. Its protein is CASSMTGSNTEAFF.

The chain links TRBV27 to TRBJ1-1; D may be TRBD1 (6 bases). The CDR3 is made up of 12 amino acids. CDR1 is MNHEY and CDR2 is SMNVEV in the germline V gene (reference sequence). The V end was cut by 6 bases, the J end by 1 base, with 6 bases between. The CDR3 protein is CASRTGNTEAFF. The CDR3 coding sequence is TGTGCCAGCAGGACAGGGAACACTGAAGCTTTCTTT.

The chain uses TRBV2 and TRBJ2-7, with 7 bases lining up with TRBD2. V was pared by 10 bases and J by 2 bases, with 11 bases of the junction left unmatched. The CDR3 sequence is 14 residues long. CDR1 is SNHLY, CDR2 FYNNEI, per germline. The CDR3 sequence is CAMTPRDYPYEQYF. CDR3 nucleotides: TGTGCCATGACTCCCCGGGACTATCCCTACGAGCAGTACTTC. Complete variable domain (other parts from reference TRBV2 and TRBJ2-7): EPEVTQTPSHQVTQMGQEVILRCVPISNHLYFYWYRQILGQKVEFLVSFYNNEISEKSEIFDDQFSVERPDGSNFTLKIRSTKLEDSAMYFCAMTPRDYPYEQYFGPGTRLTVT.

This clone has only a few counts. V gene TRBV2 combines with J gene TRBJ1-5; TRBD1 matches 10 bases. The ends lost 6 bases at V and 9 bases at J; junction bases unmatched: 8. Germline V gene sequence: CDR1 SNHLY, CDR2 FYNNEI. The CDR3 is 14 residues long. The DNA of the CDR3 is TGTGCCAGCAGCCGGGACAGGGGCTTTACGCCCCAGCATTTT. Protein product: CASSRDRGFTPQHF.

The gene calls are TRBV28 and TRBJ2-7; 9 bases agree with TRBD2. Germline CDR1 MDHEN, CDR2 SYDVKM. The CDR3 length is 17 residues. V shed 3 bases and J 0 bases; nucleotides not matched to a gene: 9. The DNA of the CDR3 is TGTGCCAGCAGTTTGGCTAGCGGGGCACCCTCCTCCTACGAGCAGTACTTC. Its protein product is CASSLASGAPSSYEQYF.

The rearrangement links TRBV6-5 to TRBJ1-5; D uncertain. Germline V gene data show CDR1 as MNHEY and CDR2 as SVGAGI. The CDR3 has 13 residues. The V end lost 8 bases, the J end lost 1 base, and 9 bases lay between the germline ends. The CDR3 coding sequence is TGTGCCAGCGGCTCAGGAAGCAATCAGCCCCAGCATTTT. Amino acid sequence: CASGSGSNQPQHF.

The rearrangement uses TRBV29-1 and TRBJ1-1; unclear D gene. CDR1 is SQVTM and CDR2 is ANQGSEA in the germline V gene. V lost 8 bases, J lost 1 base, and 8 bases lay in between. This CDR3 contains 11 residues. Here the CDR3 DNA reads TGCAGCTATTACAGGAACACTGAAGCTTTCTTT. Residues: CSYYRNTEAFF.

CDR3 protein: CASSLGTGVNTEAFF. Written as DNA, the CDR3 is TGTGCCAGCAGCTTAGGGACAGGCGTCAACACTGAAGCTTTCTTT. This rearrangement joins TRBV11-3 to TRBJ1-1; 7 bases map to TRBD1. In germline, CDR1 is SGHNT, CDR2 YENEEA. The CDR3 contains 15 residues. Unmatched junction bases numbered 4, after V lost 1 base and J lost 2 bases.